Below are 2 T cell receptor beta chains sequenced from a single sample in a study of T cells in localized non-small cell lung cancer (dated by TCRdb to the early 2020s). The library was made by the immunoSEQ multiplex PCR assay. Sourced from immuneACCESS, this table was stored by TCRdb with only in-frame sequences that have V and J called. A share of the clones is absent; for the studies checked, an unresolved V gene accounts for under half, and the remainder has no known explanation. The table for this sample lists about 6,000 clones; roughly 43% of them were counted only once. The top ten constitute 8% to 10% of the sample. The source material was lung tumor tissue, sampled before any cancer treatment. Source of these receptors: a woman between 35 and 75 years old with stage II squamous cell lung carcinoma.

The gene calls are TRBV18 and TRBJ2-7, with D tentatively TRBD1 or TRBD2 (6 bases each). The CDR3 is 17 residues long. The V gene's germline CDR1 is KGHSH and CDR2 LQKENI. V was shortened by 3 bases and J by 2 bases, with 20 bases between the two germline ends. In DNA, the CDR3 is TGTGCCAGCTCACCGACGACAGGAGGACTAAATACCTACGAGCAGTACTTC. It encodes CASSPTTGGLNTYEQYF.

This clone was seen just once. This chain uses TRBV18 with TRBJ2-1; perhaps TRBD2 as D (7 bases). The germline V and J ends were trimmed by 8 bases and 3 bases, with 14 bases remaining between them. The CDR3 runs 14 residues. Germline CDR1 KGHSH, CDR2 LQKENI. The CDR3 DNA reads TGTGCCAGCGCCCGCGGGGGCAACTACAATGAGCAGTTCTTC. Protein: CASARGGNYNEQFF. Using reference TRBV18 and TRBJ2-1 for the parts outside the CDR3, the full variable domain is NAGVMQNPRHLVRRRGQEARLRCSPMKGHSHVYWYRQLPEEGLKFMVYLQKENIIDESGMPKERFSAEFPKEGPSILRIQQVVRGDSAAYFCASARGGNYNEQFFGPGTRLTVL.